Listed below are T cell receptor beta chains from one sample, sequenced in a study of T cells in Graves' hyperthyroidism and ophthalmopathy. TCRdb called the multiplex PCR reads again in MiXCR, with one record for every CDR3 protein. The sample lists roughly 300,000 distinct CDR3 sequences; roughly 13% were seen once. Sequencing input: blood. These receptors were obtained from a woman in her twenties or thirties with Graves' hyperthyroidism. Both conserved end residues are trimmed from each CDR3. A D gene is named only where the DNA matches it firmly.

J gene | D gene | V gene | CDR3 length | CDR3 protein
TRBJ2-1 | - | TRBV6-2/TRBV6-3 | 14 | ASSDIAGKAYNGQF
TRBJ2-2 | - | TRBV19 | 12 | ASTNPGYTGELF
TRBJ2-3 | - | TRBV9 | 13 | ASTHRDTPTDTQY
TRBJ2-3 | TRBD2 | TRBV11-2 | 14 | ASSIGLATRTDTQY
TRBJ2-1 | TRBD2 | TRBV2 | 13 | ASRSGTSGSDEQF
TRBJ2-2 | TRBD2 | TRBV11-2 | 12 | ASLSAGATGELF
TRBJ2-7 | - | TRBV29-1 | 10 | SATGPYSEQY
TRBJ2-2 | TRBD1 | TRBV10-3 | 17 | AISESIGRGSWKTGELF
TRBJ2-7 | - | TRBV5-1 | 14 | ASSETATGFPLEQY
TRBJ2-1 | - | TRBV7-3 | 11 | ASSLTARGEQF
TRBJ2-5 | TRBD1 | TRBV6-1 | 12 | ASSGTGDQETQY
TRBJ2-3 | - | TRBV29-1 | 9 | SVGGPDTQY
TRBJ2-5 | - | TRBV6-5 | 13 | ASSYSIVGGETQY
TRBJ2-3 | - | TRBV29-1 | 14 | SVEGVQAAPTDTQY
TRBJ2-3 | - | TRBV20-1 | 11 | SATIMQGGTQY
TRBJ2-1 | - | TRBV11-2 | 13 | ASSPLATSHNEQF
TRBJ1-3 | - | TRBV2 | 14 | ASEFKGLSSGNTIY
TRBJ2-4 | - | TRBV20-1 | 10 | SANGGQNIQY
TRBJ2-7 | - | TRBV3-1 | 13 | ASSQGGPTDYEQY
TRBJ1-5 | TRBD1 | TRBV6-1 | 13 | ASRDRTGDNQPQH
TRBJ2-1 | - | TRBV6-2/TRBV6-3 | 13 | ASSYRVSSYNEQF
TRBJ2-1 | - | TRBV14 | 14 | ASSQVSASKTNEQF
TRBJ1-4 | - | TRBV27 | 13 | ASRGGGAVNEKLF
TRBJ2-5 | - | TRBV2 | 14 | ASSEDSGIVGKTQY
TRBJ1-4 | - | TRBV28 | 14 | ASSFGGGWSNEKLF
TRBJ2-7 | TRBD2 | TRBV6-1 | 15 | ASSYGGGGQSSYEQY
TRBJ1-2 | TRBD1 | TRBV28 | 13 | ASSRRGRSPRGYT
TRBJ2-1 | - | TRBV20-1 | 10 | SAIPGFDEQF
TRBJ1-2 | - | TRBV5-6 | 10 | ASTSENYGYT
TRBJ1-4 | TRBD1 | TRBV6-1 | 13 | ASSTISGQWGKLF
TRBJ2-5 | - | TRBV19 | 12 | ASSTGGGQETQY
TRBJ2-1 | TRBD2 | TRBV20-1 | 16 | SARGGLAGASSYNEQF
TRBJ1-1 | - | TRBV10-3 | 11 | AIRRGATTEAF
TRBJ2-7 | - | TRBV19 | 14 | ASSIGIPGEAYEQY
TRBJ2-5 | TRBD1 | TRBV7-9 | 13 | ASSSGTGYQEAQY
TRBJ2-2 | - | TRBV6-5 | 10 | ASSYSMGELF
TRBJ1-5 | - | TRBV6-2/TRBV6-3 | 12 | ASVDQGRRQPQH
TRBJ2-1 | TRBD2 | TRBV2 | 10 | ARSSGSNEQF
TRBJ2-4 | - | TRBV28 | 11 | ASSFPLDNIQY
TRBJ2-3 | - | TRBV20-1 | 11 | SARPSGSDTQY
TRBJ2-3 | TRBD2 | TRBV6-2/TRBV6-3 | 16 | ASREEKTGTIGTDTQY
TRBJ2-7 | TRBD2 | TRBV28 | 11 | ASGGGIAYEQY
TRBJ2-5 | - | TRBV28 | 12 | ASSGGRHQETQY
TRBJ2-2 | - | TRBV7-9 | 13 | ASMVYDLNTGELF
TRBJ1-2 | - | TRBV28 | 10 | ASSLGRPSYT
TRBJ2-1 | - | TRBV7-9 | 15 | ASSLEGGVGSYNEQF
TRBJ1-5 | - | TRBV6-1 | 13 | ASSEAQAPNQPQH
TRBJ2-7 | TRBD2 | TRBV20-1 | 13 | SAEEGGSRPYEQY
TRBJ2-7 | TRBD1 | TRBV5-1 | 10 | ASGQGAYEQY
TRBJ2-7 | TRBD2 | TRBV11-2 | 13 | ASSLVAGALYEQY
TRBJ2-5 | - | TRBV7-2 | 10 | ASSRTRETQY
TRBJ2-1 | - | TRBV7-2 | 9 | ASRLYDEQF
TRBJ2-1 | TRBD2 | TRBV6-1 | 11 | ASRHTSGSEQF
TRBJ2-7 | TRBD2 | TRBV2 | 12 | ASSGGREGREQY
TRBJ1-2 | - | TRBV10-2 | 14 | ASSESRQPTNYGYT
TRBJ2-2 | - | TRBV27 | 11 | ASSPNYAGELF
TRBJ2-1 | TRBD2 | TRBV20-1 | 11 | RPGTSGSNEQF
TRBJ2-5 | TRBD2 | TRBV7-9 | 14 | ASSPGLAGTQETQY
TRBJ2-7 | - | TRBV18 | 12 | ASSPGTETYEQY